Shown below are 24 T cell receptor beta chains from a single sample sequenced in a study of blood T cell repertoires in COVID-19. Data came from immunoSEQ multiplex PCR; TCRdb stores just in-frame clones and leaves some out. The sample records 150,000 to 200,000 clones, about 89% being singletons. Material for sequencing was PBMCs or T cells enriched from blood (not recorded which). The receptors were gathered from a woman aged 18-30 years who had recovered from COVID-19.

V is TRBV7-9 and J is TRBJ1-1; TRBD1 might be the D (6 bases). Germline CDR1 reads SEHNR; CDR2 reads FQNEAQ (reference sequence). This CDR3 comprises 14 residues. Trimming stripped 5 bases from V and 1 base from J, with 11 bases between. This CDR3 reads CASSPTGRNTEAFF. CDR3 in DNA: TGTGCCAGCAGCCCCACAGGGAGGAACACTGAAGCTTTCTTT.

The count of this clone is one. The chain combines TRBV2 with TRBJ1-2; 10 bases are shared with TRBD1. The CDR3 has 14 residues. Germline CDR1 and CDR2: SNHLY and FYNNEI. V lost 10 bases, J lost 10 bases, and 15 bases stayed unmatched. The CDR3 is CATPRRQGAQDYTF. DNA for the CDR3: TGTGCCACCCCACGCCGACAGGGGGCTCAGGACTACACCTTC.

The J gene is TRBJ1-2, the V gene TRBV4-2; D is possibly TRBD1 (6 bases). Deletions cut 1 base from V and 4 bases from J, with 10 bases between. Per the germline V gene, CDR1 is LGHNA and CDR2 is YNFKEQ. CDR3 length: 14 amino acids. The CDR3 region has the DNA TGTGCCAGCAGCCAAGTTAGGGACACCTATGGCTACACCTTC. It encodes CASSQVRDTYGYTF.

The CDR3 DNA follows: TGTGCCAGCAGTTACGGCGGGAATGAGGTCGAGCAGTACTTC. Residues: CASSYGGNEVEQYF. The chain joins TRBV6-5 to TRBJ2-7; D may be TRBD2 (6 bases). The V end was cut by 2 bases, the J end by 6 bases, with 14 bases between. The CDR3 loop spans 14 amino acids. Germline CDR1 is MNHEY and CDR2 is SVGAGI.

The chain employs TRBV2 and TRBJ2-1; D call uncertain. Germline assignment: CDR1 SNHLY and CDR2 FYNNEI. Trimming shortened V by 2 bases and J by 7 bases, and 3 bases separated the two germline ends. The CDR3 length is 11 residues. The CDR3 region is CASSELNEQFF. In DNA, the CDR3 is TGTGCCAGCAGTGAATTAAATGAGCAGTTCTTC.

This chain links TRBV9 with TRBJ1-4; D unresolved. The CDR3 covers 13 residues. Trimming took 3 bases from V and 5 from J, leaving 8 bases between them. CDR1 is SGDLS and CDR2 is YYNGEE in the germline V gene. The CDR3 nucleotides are TGTGCCAGCAGCGGTTACAGCAATGAAAAACTGTTTTTT. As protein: CASSGYSNEKLFF.

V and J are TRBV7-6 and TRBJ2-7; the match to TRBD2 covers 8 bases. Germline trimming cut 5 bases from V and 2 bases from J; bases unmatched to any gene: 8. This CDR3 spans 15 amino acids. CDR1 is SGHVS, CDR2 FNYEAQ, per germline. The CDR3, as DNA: TGTGCCAGCAGCGACCTAGCGGGTGGACCCTACGAGCAGTACTTC. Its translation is CASSDLAGGPYEQYF.

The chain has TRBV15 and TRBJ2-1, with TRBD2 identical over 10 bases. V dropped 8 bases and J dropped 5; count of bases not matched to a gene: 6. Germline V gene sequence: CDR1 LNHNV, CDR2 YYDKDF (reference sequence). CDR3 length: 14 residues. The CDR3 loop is CATGQLAGDNEQFF. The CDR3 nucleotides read TGTGCCACCGGGCAGCTAGCGGGAGACAATGAGCAGTTCTTC.

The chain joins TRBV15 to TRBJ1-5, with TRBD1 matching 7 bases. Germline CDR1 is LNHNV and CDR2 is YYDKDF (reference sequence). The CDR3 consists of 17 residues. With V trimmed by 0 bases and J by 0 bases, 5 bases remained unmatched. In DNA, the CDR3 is TGTGCCACCAGCAGAGACGGGACAGTTTATAGCAATCAGCCCCAGCATTTT. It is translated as CATSRDGTVYSNQPQHF. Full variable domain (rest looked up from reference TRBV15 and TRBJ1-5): DAMVIQNPRYQVTQFGKPVTLSCSQTLNHNVMYWYQQKSSQAPKLLFHYYDKDFNNEADTPDNFQSRRPNTSFCFLDIRSPGLGDTAMYLCATSRDGTVYSNQPQHFGDGTRLSIL.

The CDR3 bases are TGTGCCTGGCAGGAAACGAGCACAGATACGCAGTATTTT. This gives the protein CAWQETSTDTQYF. The chain couples TRBV30 to TRBJ2-3; D is unresolved. Trimming shortened V by 5 bases and J by 0 bases, and 9 bases separated the two germline ends. This CDR3 is 13 amino acids long. CDR1 and CDR2 from the germline V gene are GTSNPN and SVGIG (reference sequence).

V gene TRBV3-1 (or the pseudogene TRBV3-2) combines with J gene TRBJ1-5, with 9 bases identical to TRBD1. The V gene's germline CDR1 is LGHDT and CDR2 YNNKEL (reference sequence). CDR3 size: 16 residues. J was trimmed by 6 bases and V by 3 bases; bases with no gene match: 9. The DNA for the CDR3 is TGTGCCAGCAGCCAGACGACAGGGGGAGGGGCTCAGCCCCAGCATTTT. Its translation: CASSQTTGGGAQPQHF.

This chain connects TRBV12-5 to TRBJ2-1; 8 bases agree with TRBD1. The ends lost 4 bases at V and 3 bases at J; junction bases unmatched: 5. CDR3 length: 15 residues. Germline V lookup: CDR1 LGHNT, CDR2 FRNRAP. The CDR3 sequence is CASGSQGVFYNEQFF. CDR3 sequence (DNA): TGTGCTAGTGGTTCACAGGGGGTCTTCTACAATGAGCAGTTCTTC. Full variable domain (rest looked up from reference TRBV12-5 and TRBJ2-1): DARVTQTPRHKVTEMGQEVTMRCQPILGHNTVFWYRQTMMQGLELLAYFRNRAPLDDSGMPKDRFSAEMPDATLATLKIQPSEPRDSAVYFCASGSQGVFYNEQFFGPGTRLTVL.

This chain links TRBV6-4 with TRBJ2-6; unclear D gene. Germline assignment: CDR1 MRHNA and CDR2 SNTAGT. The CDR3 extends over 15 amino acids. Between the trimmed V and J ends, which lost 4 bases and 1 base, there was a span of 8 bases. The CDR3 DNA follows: TGTGCCAGCAGTGGGCTAGGATCTGGGGCCAACGTCCTGACTTTC. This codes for CASSGLGSGANVLTF.

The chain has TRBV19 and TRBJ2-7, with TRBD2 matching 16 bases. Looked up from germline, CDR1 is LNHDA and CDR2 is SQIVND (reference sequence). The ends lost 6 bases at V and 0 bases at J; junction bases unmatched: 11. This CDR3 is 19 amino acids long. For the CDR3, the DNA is TGTGCCAGTAGCGATGAGTCGGGGACTAGCGGGAGGGCCTCCTACGAGCAGTACTTC. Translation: CASSDESGTSGRASYEQYF.

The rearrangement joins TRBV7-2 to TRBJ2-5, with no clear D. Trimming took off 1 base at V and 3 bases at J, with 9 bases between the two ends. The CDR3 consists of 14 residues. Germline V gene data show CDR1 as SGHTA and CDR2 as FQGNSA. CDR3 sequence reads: CASSLGERKETQYF. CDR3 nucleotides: TGTGCCAGCAGCTTAGGCGAGCGTAAAGAGACCCAGTACTTC. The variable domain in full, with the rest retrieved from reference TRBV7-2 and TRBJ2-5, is GAGVSQSPSNKVTEKGKDVELRCDPISGHTALYWYRQSLGQGLEFLIYFQGNSAPDKSGLPSDRFSAERTGGSVSTLTIQRTQQEDSAVYLCASSLGERKETQYFGPGTRLLVL.

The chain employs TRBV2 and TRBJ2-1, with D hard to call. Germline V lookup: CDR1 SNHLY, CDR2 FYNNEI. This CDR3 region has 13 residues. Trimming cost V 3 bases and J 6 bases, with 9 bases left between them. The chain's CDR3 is CASSEPGINEQFF. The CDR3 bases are TGTGCCAGCAGTGAGCCGGGTATCAATGAGCAGTTCTTC.

The CDR3 reads CSASHLSRGTGELFF. The CDR3 DNA is TGCAGCGCCTCCCACCTTTCCAGGGGAACCGGGGAGCTGTTTTTT. The rearrangement uses TRBV29-1 and TRBJ2-2; D perhaps matches TRBD1 (6 bases). The germline V and J ends were trimmed by 7 bases and 5 bases, with 20 bases remaining between them. The CDR3 spans 15 residues. Germline V gene lookup returns CDR1 SQVTM and CDR2 ANQGSEA.

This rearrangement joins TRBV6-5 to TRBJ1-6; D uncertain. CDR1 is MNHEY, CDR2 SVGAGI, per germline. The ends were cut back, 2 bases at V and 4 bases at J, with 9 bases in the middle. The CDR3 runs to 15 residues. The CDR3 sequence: CASSYGQSYNSPLHF. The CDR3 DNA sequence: TGTGCCAGCAGTTACGGGCAGAGTTATAATTCACCCCTCCACTTT.

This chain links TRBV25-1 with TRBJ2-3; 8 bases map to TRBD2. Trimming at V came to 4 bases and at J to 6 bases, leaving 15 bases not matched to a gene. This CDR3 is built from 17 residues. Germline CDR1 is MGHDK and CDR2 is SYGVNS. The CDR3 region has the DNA TGTGCCAGCAGTGGGACTAGCCTTACTGGGGGCTCGGATACGCAGTATTTT. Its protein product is CASSGTSLTGGSDTQYF.

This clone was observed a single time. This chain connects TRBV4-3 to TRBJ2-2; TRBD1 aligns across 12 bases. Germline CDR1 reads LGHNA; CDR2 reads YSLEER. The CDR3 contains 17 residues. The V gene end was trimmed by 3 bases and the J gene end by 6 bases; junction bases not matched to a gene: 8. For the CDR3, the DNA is TGCGCCAGCAGCCAGGGTCCGGGACAGGGGGCGCCCGGGGAGCTGTTTTTT. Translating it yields CASSQGPGQGAPGELFF.

CDR3 protein: CASSAGTSGDSRYF. The CDR3 DNA is TGTGCCAGCAGCGCTGGGACTAGCGGAGATAGTCGGTACTTC. The J gene is TRBJ2-7, the V gene TRBV9; 11 bases agree with TRBD2. CDR1 is SGDLS, CDR2 YYNGEE, per germline. The junction had 11 bases not matched to a gene; V was cut back by 3 bases and J by 12 bases. CDR3 length equals 14 residues.

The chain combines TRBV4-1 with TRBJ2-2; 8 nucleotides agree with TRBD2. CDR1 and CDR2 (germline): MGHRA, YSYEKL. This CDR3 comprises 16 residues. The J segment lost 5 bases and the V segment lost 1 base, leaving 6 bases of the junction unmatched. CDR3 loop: CASSQVGAGGTGELFF. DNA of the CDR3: TGCGCCAGCAGCCAAGTCGGCGCGGGAGGAACCGGGGAGCTGTTTTTT.

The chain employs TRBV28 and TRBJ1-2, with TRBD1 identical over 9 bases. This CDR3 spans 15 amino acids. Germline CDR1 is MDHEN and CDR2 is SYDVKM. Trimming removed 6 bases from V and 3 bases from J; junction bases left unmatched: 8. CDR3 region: CASSRAGQGYYGYTF. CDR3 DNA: TGTGCCAGCAGCCGGGCCGGACAGGGGTACTATGGCTACACCTTC.

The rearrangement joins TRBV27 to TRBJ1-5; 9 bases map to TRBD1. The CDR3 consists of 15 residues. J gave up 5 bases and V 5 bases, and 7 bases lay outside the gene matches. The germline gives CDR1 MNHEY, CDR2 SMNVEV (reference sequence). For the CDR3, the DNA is TGTGCCAGCAGTGGACCGGGACAGGGCCATCAGCCCCAGCATTTT. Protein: CASSGPGQGHQPQHF.